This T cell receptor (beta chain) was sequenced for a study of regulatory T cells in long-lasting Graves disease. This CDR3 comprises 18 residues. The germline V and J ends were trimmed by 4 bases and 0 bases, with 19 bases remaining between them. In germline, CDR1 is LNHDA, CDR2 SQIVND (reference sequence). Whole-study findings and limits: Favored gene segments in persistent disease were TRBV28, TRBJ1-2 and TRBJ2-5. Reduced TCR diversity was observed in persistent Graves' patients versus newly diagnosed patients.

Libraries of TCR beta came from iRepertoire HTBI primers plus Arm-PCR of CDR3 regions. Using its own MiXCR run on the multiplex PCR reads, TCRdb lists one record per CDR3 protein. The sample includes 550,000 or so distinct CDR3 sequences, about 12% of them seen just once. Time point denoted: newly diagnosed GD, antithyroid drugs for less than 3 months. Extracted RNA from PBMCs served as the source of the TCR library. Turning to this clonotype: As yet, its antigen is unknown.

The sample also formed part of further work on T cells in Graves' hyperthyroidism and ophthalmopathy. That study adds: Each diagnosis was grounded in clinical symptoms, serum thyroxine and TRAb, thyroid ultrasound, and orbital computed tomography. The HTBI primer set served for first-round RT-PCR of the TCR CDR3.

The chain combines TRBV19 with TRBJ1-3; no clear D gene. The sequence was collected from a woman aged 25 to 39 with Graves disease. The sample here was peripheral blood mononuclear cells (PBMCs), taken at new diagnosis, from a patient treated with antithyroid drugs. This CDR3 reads CASSTKRAETISGNTIYF. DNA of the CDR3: TGTGCCAGTAGTACCAAAAGAGCAGAAACAATCTCTGGAAACACCATATATTTT.